Shown below are 15 T cell receptor beta chains from a single sample sequenced in a study of T-cell memory formation after mild COVID-19. Each CDR3 protein gets one entry after TCRdb re-called the 5' RACE reads with MiXCR. Of 250,000 to 300,000 distinct CDR3 sequences listed, 8% to 9% are singletons. The specimen was PBMCs or a T cell subset sorted from them (not recorded which). The receptors come from a man aged 18 to 29 who had mild COVID-19 (a few samples of this study predate the infection). Cell type and time point are not known.

This clonotype was picked up many times. The J gene is TRBJ2-5, the V gene TRBV7-2; 9 bases are a match to TRBD2. V lost 2 bases and J lost 0; bases outside the gene matches: 4. Germline V gene sequence: CDR1 SGHTA, CDR2 FQGNSA. CDR3 size: 16 residues. CDR3 sequence: CASSLSPSGDQETQYF. The CDR3, as DNA: TGTGCCAGCAGCTTAAGTCCTAGCGGGGACCAAGAGACCCAGTACTTC.

This clonotype was recorded at least ten times. The chain couples TRBV7-2 to TRBJ1-4, with 7 bases that match TRBD1. CDR3 length equals 14 residues. From germline, CDR1 is SGHTA and CDR2 FQGNSA. V lost 5 bases to trimming and J lost 6 bases; unmatched junction nucleotides: 6. The CDR3 nucleotides are TGTGCCAGCAGCCTCCGGGACAGCCATGAAAAACTGTTTTTT. The encoded protein is CASSLRDSHEKLFF. Supplemented by reference TRBV7-2 and TRBJ1-4, the full variable domain reads GAGVSQSPSNKVTEKGKDVELRCDPISGHTALYWYRQSLGQGLEFLIYFQGNSAPDKSGLPSDRFSAERTGGSVSTLTIQRTQQEDSAVYLCASSLRDSHEKLFFGSGTQLSVL.

The DNA of the CDR3 is TGTGCCAGTAGTCCTCAGCGGGGGAGTTACAATGAGCAGTTCTTC. Protein product: CASSPQRGSYNEQFF. The chain carries TRBV19 and TRBJ2-1, with 8 bases that match TRBD2. In germline, CDR1 is LNHDA, CDR2 SQIVND (reference sequence). CDR3 length: 15 amino acids. V shed 5 bases, J shed 4 bases, and the junction held 7 bases outside the gene matches. Full variable domain (outside the CDR3, taken from reference TRBV19 and TRBJ2-1): DGGITQSPKYLFRKEGQNVTLSCEQNLNHDAMYWYRQDPGQGLRLIYYSQIVNDFQKGDIAEGYSVSREKKESFPLTVTSAQKNPTAFYLCASSPQRGSYNEQFFGPGTRLTVL.

This clonotype has ten or more counts. The rearrangement joins TRBV5-6 to TRBJ1-2; D call uncertain. The CDR3 is 14 amino acids. Germline assignment: CDR1 SGHDT and CDR2 YYEEEE. The V and J ends lost 3 bases and 5 bases respectively, with 14 bases between them. The CDR3 region is CASSWEIDKYGYTF. CDR3 bases: TGTGCCAGCAGCTGGGAGATAGACAAGTATGGCTACACCTTC.

This clonotype was detected only a few times. The CDR3 nucleotides are TGTGCCAGCAGCCAACGAGACAATAATTCACCCCTCCACTTT. Amino acids: CASSQRDNNSPLHF. V gene TRBV3-1 combines with J gene TRBJ1-6; D ambiguous. The germline gives CDR1 LGHDT, CDR2 YNNKEL (reference sequence). CDR3 size: 14 residues. Trimming stripped 2 bases from V and 5 bases from J, with 7 bases between.

The chain carries TRBV6-5 and TRBJ2-1; TRBD1 aligns across 8 bases. Germline trimming cut 10 bases from V and 5 bases from J; bases unmatched to any gene: 4. The CDR3 is 12 residues long. CDR1 and CDR2 (germline): MNHEY, SVGAGI. The CDR3 DNA reads as TGTGCCACCCGGGACAGGCACAATGAGCAGTTCTTC. This codes for CATRDRHNEQFF.

The chain employs TRBV7-9 and TRBJ2-7, with a possible D match to TRBD2 (5 bases). Germline lookup yields CDR1 SEHNR and CDR2 FQNEAQ (reference sequence). V gave up 5 bases and J gave up 2 bases, with 13 bases separating them. The CDR3 has 14 residues. CDR3 sequence reads: CASSPPMEAYEQYF. The CDR3 nucleotides read TGTGCCAGCAGCCCCCCGATGGAGGCCTACGAGCAGTACTTC.

The table lists this clonotype with many counts. V usage is TRBV5-1 and J usage is TRBJ2-3, with 10 bases that match TRBD2. With 0 bases clipped from V and 0 bases from J, the junction kept 1 base outside the gene matches. The germline V gene has CDR1 SGHRS and CDR2 YFSETQ. This CDR3 region has 16 residues. For the CDR3, the DNA is TGCGCCAGCAGCTTGGCACTAGCGGGGAGCACAGATACGCAGTATTTT. The encoded protein is CASSLALAGSTDTQYF.

This clonotype was observed a handful of times. This chain links TRBV2 with TRBJ1-5, with 10 nucleotides matching TRBD1. Germline CDR1 SNHLY, CDR2 FYNNEI. The CDR3 covers 15 residues. J lost 4 bases, V lost 7 bases, and 7 bases had no gene match. The CDR3 region has the DNA TGTGCCAGCATCCCGGACAGGGGGTGGAATCAGCCCCAGCATTTT. It translates to CASIPDRGWNQPQHF.

This clonotype was observed many times. The chain combines TRBV12-3 or TRBV12-4 with TRBJ2-3; 13 positions agree with TRBD2. Trimming removed 6 bases from V and 0 bases from J; junction bases left unmatched: 9. The length of the CDR3 is 18 residues. CDR3: CASSQGLAGATSTDTQYF. CDR3 nucleotide sequence: TGTGCCAGCAGCCAAGGACTAGCGGGGGCTACTAGCACAGATACGCAGTATTTT.

In its sample, this clonotype was seen a few times. The V call is TRBV6-1, the J call TRBJ2-5, with D hard to call. V lost 1 base and J lost 2, with 8 bases in between. The CDR3 totals 14 residues. The germline CDR1 and CDR2 sequences are MNHNS and SASEGT. The CDR3 spells CASSEDLVQETQYF. In nucleotides, the CDR3 is TGTGCCAGCAGTGAAGATTTAGTGCAAGAGACCCAGTACTTC.

This chain connects TRBV7-6 to TRBJ2-1, with 10 bases aligning to TRBD1. The germline gives CDR1 SGHVS, CDR2 FNYEAQ. The CDR3 totals 16 residues. Trimming removed 1 base from V and 5 bases from J; junction bases left unmatched: 5. Here the CDR3 reads CASSLVSGQGNNEQFF. As DNA, the CDR3 is TGTGCCAGCAGCTTAGTGTCGGGACAGGGGAACAATGAGCAGTTCTTC. Full variable domain (rest looked up from reference TRBV7-6 and TRBJ2-1): GAGVSQSPRYKVTKRGQDVALRCDPISGHVSLYWYRQALGQGPEFLTYFNYEAQQDKSGLPNDRFSAERPEGSISTLTIQRTEQRDSAMYRCASSLVSGQGNNEQFFGPGTRLTVL.

The chain has TRBV9 and TRBJ1-1, with D possibly matching TRBD1 (5 bases). Germline V gives CDR1 SGDLS, CDR2 YYNGEE. The CDR3 sequence is 15 residues long. Trimming removed 0 bases from V and 5 bases from J, with 14 bases in between. The CDR3 loop is CASSVAGVEGTEAFF. The CDR3 nucleotides read TGTGCCAGCAGCGTAGCCGGGGTGGAGGGGACTGAAGCTTTCTTT. Using reference TRBV9 and TRBJ1-1 for the parts outside the CDR3, the full variable domain is DSGVTQTPKHLITATGQRVTLRCSPRSGDLSVYWYQQSLDQGLQFLIQYYNGEERAKGNILERFSAQQFPDLHSELNLSSLELGDSALYFCASSVAGVEGTEAFFGQGTRLTVV.

This chain links TRBV4-2 with TRBJ1-5, with no clear D. The V gene lost 2 bases and the J gene lost 5 bases, with 4 bases spanning the gap. Germline-derived CDR1 and CDR2 are LGHNA and YNFKEQ. The CDR3 length is 12 residues. The CDR3 nucleotides are TGTGCCAGCAGCCAAACGGATCAGCCCCAGCATTTT. Encoded protein: CASSQTDQPQHF.

This clonotype was counted between two and nine times. The gene calls are TRBV15 and TRBJ2-2, with 7 positions matching TRBD1. Trimming cost V 6 bases and J 6 bases; bases outside gene matches: 4. CDR3 size: 13 residues. Germline CDR1 LNHNV, CDR2 YYDKDF (reference sequence). CDR3 DNA sequence: TGTGCCACCAGACCTCAGGGGGCCGGGGAGCTGTTTTTT. It specifies CATRPQGAGELFF.